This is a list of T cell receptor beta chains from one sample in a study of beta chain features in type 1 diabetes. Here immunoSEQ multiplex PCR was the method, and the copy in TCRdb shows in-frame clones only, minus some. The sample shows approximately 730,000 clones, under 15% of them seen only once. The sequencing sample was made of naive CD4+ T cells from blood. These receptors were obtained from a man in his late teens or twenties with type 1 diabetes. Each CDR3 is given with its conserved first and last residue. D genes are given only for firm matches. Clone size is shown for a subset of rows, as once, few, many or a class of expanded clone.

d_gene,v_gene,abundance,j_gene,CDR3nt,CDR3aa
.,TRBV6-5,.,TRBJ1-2,TGTGCCAGCAGTTACTCGATGGGAGTTCGGGGCTACACCTTC,CASSYSMGVRGYTF
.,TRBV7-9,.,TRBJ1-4,TGTGCCAGCAGCTTCGGGCCGGTTGCAACTAATGAAAAACTGTTTTTT,CASSFGPVATNEKLFF
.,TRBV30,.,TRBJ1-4,TGTGCCTGGACAGGGATGGGACCACCCGTAAAACTGTTTTTT,CAWTGMGPPVKLFF
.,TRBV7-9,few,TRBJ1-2,TGTGCCAGCAGCACTTCAGGAAACTATGGCTACACCTTC,CASSTSGNYGYTF
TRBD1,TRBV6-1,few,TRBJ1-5,TGTGCCTTCGGAGGACAGGGCTACAAGGACCAGCATTTT,CAFGGQGYKDQHF
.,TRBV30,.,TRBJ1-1,TGTGCCTGGAGCGCTGTGGCTGAAGCTTTCTTT,CAWSAVAEAFF
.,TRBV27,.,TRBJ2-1,TGTGCCACCATGAAACCCGGACGTGAGCAGTTCTTC,CATMKPGREQFF
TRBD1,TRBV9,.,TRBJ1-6,TGTGCCAGCAGCGTTGGAGGCGGACAGGGGGCTTCACCCCTCCACTTT,CASSVGGGQGASPLHF
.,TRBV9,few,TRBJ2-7,TGTGCCAGCAGCTACCGGGATAGGGGATACGAGCAGTACTTC,CASSYRDRGYEQYF
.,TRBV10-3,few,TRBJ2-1,TGTGCCATCAGCGAGGTGGTTCATGAGCAGTTCTTC,CAISEVVHEQFF
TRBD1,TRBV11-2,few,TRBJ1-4,TGTGCCAGCAGCGCACGCCAGGGGGGTGAAAAACTGTTTTTT,CASSARQGGEKLFF
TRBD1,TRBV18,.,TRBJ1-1,TGTGCCAGCTCACCCCAGGGACAGGAGAACACTGAAGCTTTCTTT,CASSPQGQENTEAFF
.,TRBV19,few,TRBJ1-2,TGTGCCAGTACCCCATCCGAGAACTATGGCTACACCTTC,CASTPSENYGYTF
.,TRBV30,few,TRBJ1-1,TGTGCCTGGAGTGTACCGGGCCTGACTGAAGCTTTCTTT,CAWSVPGLTEAFF
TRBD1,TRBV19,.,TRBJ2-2,TGTGCCAGTAGTATAGGGAGGACAGGGGGCCCGAACACCGGGGAGCTGTTTTTT,CASSIGRTGGPNTGELFF
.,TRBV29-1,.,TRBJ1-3,TGCAGCGTCGCGAAGGGGGGAACTGGAAACACCATATATTTT,CSVAKGGTGNTIYF
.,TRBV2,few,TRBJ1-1,TGTGCCAGCAGGCAGGTGGGGCAGAACACTGAAGCTTTCTTT,CASRQVGQNTEAFF
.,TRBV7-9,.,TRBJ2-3,TGTGCCAGCAACAATGGGTCAGATACGCAGTATTTT,CASNNGSDTQYF
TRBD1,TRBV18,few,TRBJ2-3,TGTGCCAGCTCACCAGGGACAGGCACAGATACGCAGTATTTT,CASSPGTGTDTQYF
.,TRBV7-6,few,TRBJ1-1,TGTGCCAGCAGCTCAGGGACAAACATGAACACTGAAGCTTTCTTT,CASSSGTNMNTEAFF
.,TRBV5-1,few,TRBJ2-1,TGCGCCAGCAGCTTGGCCCGCAGGGGAAGGGGCTATGAGCAGTTCTTC,CASSLARRGRGYEQFF
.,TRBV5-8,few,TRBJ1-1,TGTGCCAGCAAATGGAGGGAGGAGGCTGAAGCTTTCTTT,CASKWREEAEAFF
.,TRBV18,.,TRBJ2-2,TGTGCCAGCTCACCAAGGGGATCCGGGGAGCTGTTTTTT,CASSPRGSGELFF
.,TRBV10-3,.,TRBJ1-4,TGTGCCATCAGTGAGTCGACGGGTTCTAATGAAAAACTGTTTTTT,CAISESTGSNEKLFF
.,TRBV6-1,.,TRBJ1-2,TGTGCCCTGGAGACTGCTATTTCAGATGGCTACACCTTC,CALETAISDGYTF
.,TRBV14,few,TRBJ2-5,TGTGCCACCAGCAGGATTCGGACCCACCAAGAGACCCAGTACTTC,CATSRIRTHQETQYF
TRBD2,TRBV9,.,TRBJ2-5,TGTGCCAGCAGCCCCGGGGGAGCGGGGGGACAGACCCAGTACTTC,CASSPGGAGGQTQYF
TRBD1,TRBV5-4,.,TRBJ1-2,TGTGCCAGCAGCTGGGGACAGGGAGGCTATGGCTACACCTTC,CASSWGQGGYGYTF
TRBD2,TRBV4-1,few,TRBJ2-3,TGCGCCAGCAGCCAAGATCAGGGGACTAGCGCGAGAGATACGCAGTATTTT,CASSQDQGTSARDTQYF
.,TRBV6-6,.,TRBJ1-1,TGTGCCAGCAGACGCCGACCCGAGAACACTGAAGCTTTCTTT,CASRRRPENTEAFF
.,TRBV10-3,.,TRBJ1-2,TGTGCCATCAGTGAGTTTGAGATTAACTATGGCTACACCTTC,CAISEFEINYGYTF
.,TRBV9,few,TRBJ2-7,TGTGCCAGCGGAGTCGAGTACGAGCAGTACTTC,CASGVEYEQYF
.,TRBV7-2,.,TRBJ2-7,TGTGCCAGCACCTCGACAGAACTCTCCTACGAGCAGTACTTC,CASTSTELSYEQYF
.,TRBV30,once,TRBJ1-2,TGTGCCTGGAATCGGCAGGGAGATAACTATGGCTACACCTTC,CAWNRQGDNYGYTF
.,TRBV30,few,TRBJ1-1,TGTGCCTGTTCAGGGGAGAACACTGAAGCTTTCTTT,CACSGENTEAFF
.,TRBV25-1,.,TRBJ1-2,TGTGCCAGCAGTAGATCGGAATGGGGAATCGGCTACACCTTC,CASSRSEWGIGYTF
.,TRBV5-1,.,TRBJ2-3,TGCGCCAGCGGCCGACAGCCCACAGATACGCAGTATTTT,CASGRQPTDTQYF
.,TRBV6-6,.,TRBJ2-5,TGTGCCAGCAGTCGACTCCGAGAGACCCAGTACTTC,CASSRLRETQYF
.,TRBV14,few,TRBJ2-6,TGTGCCAGCAGGCTCTCTGGGGCCAACGTCCTGACTTTC,CASRLSGANVLTF
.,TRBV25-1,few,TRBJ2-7,TGTGCCAGCCAAGCGGCAGGGGCCCTCCACGAGCAGTACTTC,CASQAAGALHEQYF
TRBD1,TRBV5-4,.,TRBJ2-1,TGTGCCAGCAGCTTGGGGCACAGGGGTTCTCGTAATGAGCAGTTCTTC,CASSLGHRGSRNEQFF
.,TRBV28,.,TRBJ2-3,TGTGCCAGCAGTTTATATAGAGTCGCCGGGAATACGCAGTATTTT,CASSLYRVAGNTQYF
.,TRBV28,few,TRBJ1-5,TGTGCCAGCAGGCCACAGGGTGGAGGCAATCAGCCCCAGCATTTT,CASRPQGGGNQPQHF
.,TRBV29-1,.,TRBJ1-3,TGCAGCGTTGAACGGGGAACTGGAAACACCATATATTTT,CSVERGTGNTIYF
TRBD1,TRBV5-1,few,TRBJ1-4,TGCGCCAGCAGCGACCCACAGGGGGTGCAGGAAAAACTGTTTTTT,CASSDPQGVQEKLFF
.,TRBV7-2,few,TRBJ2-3,TGTGCCAGCAGCCCTCGGGATGGGGGACTCACAGATACGCAGTATTTT,CASSPRDGGLTDTQYF
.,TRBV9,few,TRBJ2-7,TGTGCCAGCAGTTTGGACAACGAGCAGTACTTC,CASSLDNEQYF
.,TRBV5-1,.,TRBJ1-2,TGCGCCAGCAGCTTGGGTGGACAGAGCTATGGCTACACCTTC,CASSLGGQSYGYTF
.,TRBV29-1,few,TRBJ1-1,TGCAGCGTTTTCAATACGGGTAGGACTGAAGCTTTCTTT,CSVFNTGRTEAFF
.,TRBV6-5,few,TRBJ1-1,TGTGCCAGCAGTCTCGCGGAGAACACTGAAGCTTTCTTT,CASSLAENTEAFF
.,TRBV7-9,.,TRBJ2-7,TGTGCCAGCTTGGAAACCGGGACGGACGCCTACGAGCAGTACTTC,CASLETGTDAYEQYF
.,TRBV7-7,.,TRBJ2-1,TGTGCTAGCAGCCCGGGGACTGGATATAGCTCCTACAATGAGCAGTTCTTC,CASSPGTGYSSYNEQFF